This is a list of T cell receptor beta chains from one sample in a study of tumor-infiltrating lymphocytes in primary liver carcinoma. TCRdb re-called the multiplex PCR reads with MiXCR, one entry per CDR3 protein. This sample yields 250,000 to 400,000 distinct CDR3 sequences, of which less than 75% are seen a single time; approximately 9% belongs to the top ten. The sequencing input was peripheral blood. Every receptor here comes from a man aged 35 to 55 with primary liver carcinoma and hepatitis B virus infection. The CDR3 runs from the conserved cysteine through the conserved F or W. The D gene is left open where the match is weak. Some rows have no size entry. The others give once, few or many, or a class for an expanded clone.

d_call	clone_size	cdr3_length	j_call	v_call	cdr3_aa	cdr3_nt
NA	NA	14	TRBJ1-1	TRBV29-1	CSIEFGLMNTEAFF	TGCAGCATTGAATTTGGCCTCATGAACACTGAAGCTTTCTTT
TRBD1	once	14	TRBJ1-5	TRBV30	CAWSAGRGHQPQHF	TGTGCCTGGAGTGCGGGGAGGGGGCATCAGCCCCAGCATTTT
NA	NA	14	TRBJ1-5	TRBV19	CASSFKGLNQPQHF	TGTGCCAGTAGTTTTAAGGGGCTTAATCAGCCCCAGCATTTT
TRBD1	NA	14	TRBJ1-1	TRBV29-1	CSVRTQGVDTETFF	TGCAGCGTTAGAACACAGGGGGTAGACACTGAAACCTTCTTT
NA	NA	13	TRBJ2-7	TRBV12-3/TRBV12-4	CASSLSGYYEQYF	TGTGCCAGCAGTTTATCGGGCTACTACGAACAATACTTC
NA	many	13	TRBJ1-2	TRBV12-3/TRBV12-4	CASSLMGYYGYTF	TGTGCCAGCAGTTTAATGGGGTACTATGGCTACACCTTC
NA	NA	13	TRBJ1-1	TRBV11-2	CASSSYSGQAAFF	TGTGCCAGCAGCTCATATTCTGGGCAGGCAGCTTTCTTT
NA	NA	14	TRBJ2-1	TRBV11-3	CASSLGPSHDGQFF	TGTGCCAGCAGCTTAGGTCCCAGTCACGATGGGCAGTTCTTC
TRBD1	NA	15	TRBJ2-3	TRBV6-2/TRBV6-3	CASSYSGTGRGTQYF	TGTGCCAGCAGTTACTCTGGGACAGGGCGCGGTACGCAGTATTTT
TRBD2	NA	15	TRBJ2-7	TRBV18	CASSPGWSGSHEQYF	TGTGCCAGCTCACCAGGGTGGAGCGGGAGCCACGAGCAGTACTTC
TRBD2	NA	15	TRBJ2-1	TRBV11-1	CASTIAGAYYNEQFF	TGTGCCAGCACCATAGCGGGAGCGTATTACAATGAGCAGTTCTTC
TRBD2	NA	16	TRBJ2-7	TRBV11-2	CASSLGVLAGIDEQYF	TGTGCCAGCAGCTTAGGTGTACTAGCGGGAATCGACGAGCAGTACTTT
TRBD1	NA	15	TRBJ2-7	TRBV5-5	CASSLAGQGNYGQYF	TGTGCCAGCAGCTTGGCTGGACAGGGGAACTACGGGCAATACTTC
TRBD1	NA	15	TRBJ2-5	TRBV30	CAWSTGTGGRETQYF	TGTGCCTGGAGTACCGGGACAGGGGGCCGAGAGACCCAGTACTTC
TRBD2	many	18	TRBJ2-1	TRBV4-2	CASSQDVGGGNPYNEQFF	TGTGCCAGCAGCCAAGATGTCGGGGGGGGGAACCCCTACAATGAGCAGTTCTTC
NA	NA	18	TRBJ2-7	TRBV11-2	CASSLSVIRPVIGDEQYF	TGTGCCAGCAGCCTTAGCGTGATACGACCAGTTATCGGGGACGAGCAGTACTTC
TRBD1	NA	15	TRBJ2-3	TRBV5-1	CASSSTGAFTDTQYF	TGCGCCAGCAGCTCAACAGGGGCCTTCACAGATACGCAGTATTTT
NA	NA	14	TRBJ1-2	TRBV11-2	CASSSLQGRGGYTF	TGTGCCAGCAGTTCACTACAGGGCCGTGGGGGCTACACCTTC
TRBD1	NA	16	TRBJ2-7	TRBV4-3	CGSSQLLGQGAAEQYF	TGCGGCAGCAGCCAACTCCTCGGACAGGGGGCGGCCGAGCAGTACTTC
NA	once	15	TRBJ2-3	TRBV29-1	CSVTLAGQNTDTQYF	TGCAGCGTCACTCTGGCAGGGCAGAACACAGATACGCAGTATTTT
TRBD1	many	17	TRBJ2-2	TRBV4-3	CASSQDPEGQGTGELFF	TGCGCCAGCAGCCAAGACCCAGAGGGACAGGGGACCGGGGAGCTGTTTTTT
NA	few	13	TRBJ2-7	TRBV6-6	CASSHGAAPGMNF	TGTGCCAGCAGCCACGGGGCAGCCCCAGGCATGAACTTC
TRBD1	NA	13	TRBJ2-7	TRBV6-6	CAGRVGQPDEQYF	TGTGCCGGCAGAGTGGGACAGCCGGACGAGCAGTACTTC
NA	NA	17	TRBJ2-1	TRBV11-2	CAGSLGGLASSYNEQFF	TGTGCCGGCAGCTTAGGGGGGTTAGCGAGTTCCTACAATGAGCAGTTCTTC
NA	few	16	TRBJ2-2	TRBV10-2	CASSAVSGANTGELFF	TGCGCCAGCAGTGCAGTGAGTGGCGCGAACACCGGGGAGCTGTTTTTT
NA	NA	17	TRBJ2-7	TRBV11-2	CASSPIDSSRKRYEQYF	TGCGCCAGCAGCCCGATAGACAGCTCACGCAAAAGATACGAGCAGTACTTC
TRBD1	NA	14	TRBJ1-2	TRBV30	CAWSVQGRNYGYTF	TGTGCCTGGAGTGTACAGGGGAGGAACTATGGCTACACCTTC